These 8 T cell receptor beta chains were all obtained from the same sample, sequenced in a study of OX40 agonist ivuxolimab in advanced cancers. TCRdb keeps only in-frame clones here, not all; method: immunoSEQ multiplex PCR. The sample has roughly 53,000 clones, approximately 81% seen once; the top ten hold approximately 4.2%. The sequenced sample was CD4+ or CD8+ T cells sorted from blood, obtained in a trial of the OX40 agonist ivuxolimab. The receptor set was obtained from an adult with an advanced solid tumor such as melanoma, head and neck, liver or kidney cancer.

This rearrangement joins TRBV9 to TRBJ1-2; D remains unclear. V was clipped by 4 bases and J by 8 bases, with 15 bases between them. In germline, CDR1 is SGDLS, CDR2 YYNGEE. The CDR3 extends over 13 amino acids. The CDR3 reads CASSSQEGLGYTF. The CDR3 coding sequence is TGTGCCAGCAGCTCTCAGGAGGGTCTGGGCTACACCTTC.

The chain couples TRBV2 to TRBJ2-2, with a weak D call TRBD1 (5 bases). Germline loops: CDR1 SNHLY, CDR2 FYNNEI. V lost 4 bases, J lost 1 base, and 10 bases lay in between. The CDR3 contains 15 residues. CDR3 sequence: CASSGQRLNTGELFF. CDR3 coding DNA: TGTGCCAGCAGTGGACAGCGCCTGAACACCGGGGAGCTGTTTTTT.

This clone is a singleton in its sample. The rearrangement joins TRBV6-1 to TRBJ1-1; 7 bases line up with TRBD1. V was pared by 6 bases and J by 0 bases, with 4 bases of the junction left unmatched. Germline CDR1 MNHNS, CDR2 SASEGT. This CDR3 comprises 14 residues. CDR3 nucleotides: TGTGCCAGCAGAATGACAGGGATGAACACTGAAGCTTTCTTT. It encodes CASRMTGMNTEAFF.

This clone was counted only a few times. The chain's CDR3 is CASSFDRGAYEQYF. In nucleotides, the CDR3 is TGCGCCAGCAGCTTCGACAGGGGTGCCTACGAGCAGTACTTC. The chain combines TRBV5-1 with TRBJ2-7; 8 bases align to TRBD1. V trimming: 2 bases; J trimming: 2 bases; junction bases outside the gene matches: 3. Per the germline V gene, CDR1 is SGHRS and CDR2 is YFSETQ. This CDR3 contains 14 residues. Filled out from reference TRBV5-1 and TRBJ2-7, the complete variable domain reads KAGVTQTPRYLIKTRGQQVTLSCSPISGHRSVSWYQQTPGQGLQFLFEYFSETQRNKGNFPGRFSGRQFSNSRSEMNVSTLELGDSALYLCASSFDRGAYEQYFGPGTRLTVT.

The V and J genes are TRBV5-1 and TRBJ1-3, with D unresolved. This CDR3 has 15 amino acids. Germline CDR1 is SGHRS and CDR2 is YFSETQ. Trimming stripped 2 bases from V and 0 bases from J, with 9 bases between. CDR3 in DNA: TGCGCCAGCAGCTTAGGGCAGAGCTCTGGAAACACCATATATTTT. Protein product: CASSLGQSSGNTIYF.

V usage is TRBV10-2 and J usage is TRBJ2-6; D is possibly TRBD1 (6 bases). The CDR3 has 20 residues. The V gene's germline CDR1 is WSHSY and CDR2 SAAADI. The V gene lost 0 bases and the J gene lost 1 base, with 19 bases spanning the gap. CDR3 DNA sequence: TGCGCCAGCAGTGAGTCGAATCAGGGGCGGATCCTATCTGGGGCCAACGTCCTGACTTTC. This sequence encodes CASSESNQGRILSGANVLTF.

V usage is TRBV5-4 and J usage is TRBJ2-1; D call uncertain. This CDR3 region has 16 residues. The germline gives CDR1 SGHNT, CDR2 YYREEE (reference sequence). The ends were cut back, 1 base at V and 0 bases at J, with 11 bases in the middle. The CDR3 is CASSLMRQSSYNEQFF. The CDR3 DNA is TGTGCCAGCAGCTTGATGCGACAAAGCTCCTACAATGAGCAGTTCTTC.

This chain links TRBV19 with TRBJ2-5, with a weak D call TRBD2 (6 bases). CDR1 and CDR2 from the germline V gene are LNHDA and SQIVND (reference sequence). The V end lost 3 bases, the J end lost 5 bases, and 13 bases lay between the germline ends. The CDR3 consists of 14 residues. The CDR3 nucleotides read TGTGCCAGTAGTATTAACGGGAGAGGGGAGACCCAGTACTTC. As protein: CASSINGRGETQYF.